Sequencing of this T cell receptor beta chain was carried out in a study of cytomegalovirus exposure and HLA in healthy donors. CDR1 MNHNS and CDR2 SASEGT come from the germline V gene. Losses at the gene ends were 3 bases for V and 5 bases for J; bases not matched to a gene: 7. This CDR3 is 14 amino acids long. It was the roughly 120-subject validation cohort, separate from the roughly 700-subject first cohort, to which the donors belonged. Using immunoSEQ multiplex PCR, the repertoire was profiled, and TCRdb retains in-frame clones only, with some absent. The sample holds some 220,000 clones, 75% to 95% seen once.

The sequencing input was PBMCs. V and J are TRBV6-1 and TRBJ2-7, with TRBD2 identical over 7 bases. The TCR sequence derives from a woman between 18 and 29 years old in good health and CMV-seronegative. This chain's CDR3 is CASSDYGRPHEQYF. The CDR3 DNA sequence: TGTGCCAGCAGTGATTACGGGAGGCCCCACGAGCAGTACTTC.